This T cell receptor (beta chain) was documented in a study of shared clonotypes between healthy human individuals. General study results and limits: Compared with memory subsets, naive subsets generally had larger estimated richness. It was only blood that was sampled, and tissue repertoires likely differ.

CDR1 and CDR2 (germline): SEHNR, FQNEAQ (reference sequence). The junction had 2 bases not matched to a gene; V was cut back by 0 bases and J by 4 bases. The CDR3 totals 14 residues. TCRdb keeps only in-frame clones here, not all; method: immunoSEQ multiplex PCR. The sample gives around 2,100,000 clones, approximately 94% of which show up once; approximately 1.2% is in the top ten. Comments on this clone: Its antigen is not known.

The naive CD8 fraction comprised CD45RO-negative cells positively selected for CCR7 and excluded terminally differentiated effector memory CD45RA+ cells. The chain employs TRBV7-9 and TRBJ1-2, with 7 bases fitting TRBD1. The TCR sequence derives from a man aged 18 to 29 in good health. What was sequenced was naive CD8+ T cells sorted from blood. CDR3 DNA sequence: TGTGCCAGCAGCTTAGCCACAGGGGTCTATGGCTACACCTTC. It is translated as CASSLATGVYGYTF.